Below, 18 T cell receptor beta chains from the same sample are listed, as sequenced in a study of CD8+ T cells in alopecia areata. cDNA prepared by RNA extraction and subsequent reverse transcription served as the template for sequencing. Profiling relied on immunoSEQ multiplex PCR, and the TCRdb table lists in-frame clones only, not all of them. The sample holds hundreds of thousands of clones, 67% seen once. Source: CD4+ T cells sorted from blood, taken at week 0. Receptors were obtained from a human donor with alopecia areata.

This clone was seen just once. The chain is built from TRBV29-1 and TRBJ2-1; unclear D gene. The CDR3 contains 13 residues. Trimming stripped 8 bases from V and 0 bases from J, with 11 bases between. Germline lookup yields CDR1 SQVTM and CDR2 ANQGSEA. This chain's CDR3 is CSLYTSSYNEQFF. DNA of the CDR3: TGCAGCTTATACACGAGCTCCTACAATGAGCAGTTCTTC.

The V call is TRBV5-6, the J call TRBJ1-1; D not resolved. The V end lost 4 bases, the J end lost 1 base, and 11 bases lay between the germline ends. The germline V gene encodes CDR1 SGHDT and CDR2 YYEEEE. CDR3 length equals 14 residues. CDR3 DNA sequence: TGTGCCAGCAGCCCCAGCCCCAGGAACACTGAAGCTTTCTTT. This sequence encodes CASSPSPRNTEAFF.

In its sample, this clone was seen a few times. CDR3 sequence (DNA): TGCAGCGTTGAAGATCAAACTACCGGGGAGCTGTTTTTT. Amino acids: CSVEDQTTGELFF. This chain uses TRBV29-1 with TRBJ2-2; no clear D. Germline V lookup: CDR1 SQVTM, CDR2 ANQGSEA. The CDR3 covers 13 residues. The ends were cut back, 0 bases at V and 5 bases at J, with 7 bases in the middle.

This chain joins TRBV29-1 and TRBJ1-2; D perhaps matches TRBD1 (6 bases). The germline CDR1 and CDR2 sequences are SQVTM and ANQGSEA. The V end was cut by 4 bases, the J end by 5 bases, with 11 bases between. The CDR3 runs to 12 residues. The CDR3 nucleotides read TGCAGCGTTGGAGGGCAGGGGTATGGCTACACCTTC. Translated: CSVGGQGYGYTF.

The genes are TRBV10-3 and TRBJ2-7; D may correspond to TRBD1 or TRBD2 (5 bases each). Germline CDR1 is ENHRY and CDR2 is SYGVKD. The CDR3 has 15 residues. Between the trimmed V and J ends, which lost 6 bases and 4 bases, there was a span of 19 bases. CDR3 DNA: TGTGCCATCAGGACCCCCGGGACCTCGGATTACGAGCAGTACTTC. This sequence encodes CAIRTPGTSDYEQYF.

The chain couples TRBV9 to TRBJ2-1, with 11 bases aligning to TRBD2. The CDR3 contains 15 residues. Germline V CDR1 and CDR2: SGDLS, YYNGEE. Unmatched junction bases numbered 4, after V lost 0 bases and J lost 8 bases. This chain's CDR3 is CASSVDLAGGHEQFF. The DNA for the CDR3 is TGTGCCAGCAGCGTAGACTTAGCGGGGGGGCATGAGCAGTTCTTC.

The J gene is TRBJ2-3, the V gene TRBV5-1, with D uncertain. V was cut by 4 bases and J by 2 bases, with 17 bases left in between. The length of the CDR3 is 16 residues. Looked up from germline, CDR1 is SGHRS and CDR2 is YFSETQ. The CDR3 DNA is TGCGCCAGCAGCATCCTGACTCACCCAGCCACAGATACGCAGTATTTT. Translation gives CASSILTHPATDTQYF.

This rearrangement joins TRBV5-1 to TRBJ2-1, with 10 bases fitting TRBD1. Germline values: CDR1 SGHRS, CDR2 YFSETQ. Trimming took 0 bases from V and 5 from J; bases not matched to a gene: 5. There are 16 residues in the CDR3. The CDR3 region has the DNA TGCGCCAGCAGCTTGGGCGGGACAGGGGAGCACAATGAGCAGTTCTTC. This encodes CASSLGGTGEHNEQFF.

The chain joins TRBV6-5 to TRBJ1-2; TRBD1 might be the D (6 bases). Trimming pared 6 bases from V and 6 bases from J, leaving 14 bases between. Germline loops: CDR1 MNHEY, CDR2 SVGAGI. The CDR3 is 13 residues long. CDR3 sequence: CASSGNGQNGYTF. The DNA for the CDR3 is TGTGCCAGCAGCGGTAACGGACAGAATGGCTACACCTTC.

CDR3 amino acids: CASSATGVNPYSYEQYF. In nucleotides, the CDR3 is TGTGCCAGCAGCGCGACAGGGGTGAACCCCTACTCCTACGAGCAGTACTTC. V is TRBV27 and J is TRBJ2-7; 8 positions agree with TRBD1. The ends lost 6 bases at V and 0 bases at J; junction bases unmatched: 13. The CDR3 extends over 17 amino acids. The germline gives CDR1 MNHEY, CDR2 SMNVEV (reference sequence).

The gene calls are TRBV7-8 and TRBJ1-1; the match to TRBD1 covers 7 bases. This CDR3 has 14 amino acids. The V gene's germline CDR1 is SGHVS and CDR2 FQNEAQ. J lost 1 base, V lost 1 base, and 0 bases had no gene match. CDR3: CASSLGQGNTEAFF. DNA of the CDR3: TGTGCCAGCAGCTTAGGACAGGGGAACACTGAAGCTTTCTTT.

The V gene is TRBV29-1, the J gene TRBJ1-5; TRBD1 agrees at 9 bases. The J segment lost 3 bases and the V segment lost 7 bases, leaving 4 bases of the junction unmatched. Germline V gives CDR1 SQVTM, CDR2 ANQGSEA. The CDR3 covers 13 residues. CDR3 nucleotides: TGCAGCGCCGGGACAGGGCTCAATCAGCCCCAGCATTTT. It yields the protein CSAGTGLNQPQHF.

The J gene is TRBJ2-6, the V gene TRBV13, with D hard to call. The CDR3 has 13 amino acids. The germline V gene encodes CDR1 PRHDT and CDR2 FYEKMQ (reference sequence). V shed 5 bases and J shed 4 bases, with 6 bases lying between them. The CDR3 DNA sequence: TGTGCCAGCAGCACACCAGGGGCCAACGTCCTGACTTTC. This sequence encodes CASSTPGANVLTF.

This clone was seen more than once but under ten times. The chain recombines TRBV6-5 with TRBJ1-5; 9 bases fit TRBD1. Germline trimming cut 6 bases from V and 7 bases from J; bases unmatched to any gene: 10. CDR3 length: 15 amino acids. The germline CDR1 and CDR2 sequences are MNHEY and SVGAGI. The CDR3 DNA reads as TGTGCCAGCAGCCGAACAGGGGGCTTAAGGCAGCCCCAGCATTTT. Its translation: CASSRTGGLRQPQHF.

There are a few counts of this clone. This chain connects TRBV6-6 to TRBJ2-7; maybe TRBD2 (7 bases). Germline V gene sequence: CDR1 MNHNY, CDR2 SVGAGI (reference sequence). Trimming removed 10 bases at V and 6 bases at J, with 16 bases between. The length of the CDR3 is 12 residues. The CDR3 DNA reads TGTGCCACATCCCCCGGGGGGCTCGAGCAGTACTTC. Amino acids: CATSPGGLEQYF.

The chain joins TRBV2 to TRBJ1-5, with TRBD1 as a possible D gene (6 bases). Germline V gene sequence: CDR1 SNHLY, CDR2 FYNNEI. V lost 7 bases to trimming and J lost 5 bases, with 18 bases between them. This CDR3 is 15 amino acids long. The CDR3 loop reads CASTPGHPRDQPQHF. The CDR3 nucleotides read TGTGCCAGCACCCCGGGACACCCGCGAGATCAGCCCCAGCATTTT. Full variable domain (remainder filled in from reference TRBV2 and TRBJ1-5): EPEVTQTPSHQVTQMGQEVILRCVPISNHLYFYWYRQILGQKVEFLVSFYNNEISEKSEIFDDQFSVERPDGSNFTLKIRSTKLEDSAMYFCASTPGHPRDQPQHFGDGTRLSIL.

This clone was detected only a few times. The chain combines TRBV30 with TRBJ2-3; D remains unclear. V gave up 0 bases and J gave up 1 base, with 8 bases separating them. In germline, CDR1 is GTSNPN, CDR2 SVGIG (reference sequence). The CDR3 extends over 14 amino acids. The CDR3 region has the DNA TGTGCCTGGAGTGTAGCGAAAGGCACAGATACGCAGTATTTT. Its protein product is CAWSVAKGTDTQYF.

This chain joins TRBV10-3 and TRBJ2-1; tentatively, D is TRBD2 (5 bases). CDR1 is ENHRY and CDR2 is SYGVKD in the germline V gene. This CDR3 region has 15 residues. The V gene lost 0 bases and the J gene lost 1 base, with 7 bases spanning the gap. CDR3: CAISESRGSYNEQFF. CDR3 nucleotides: TGTGCCATCAGTGAGTCTCGAGGGTCCTACAATGAGCAGTTCTTC.